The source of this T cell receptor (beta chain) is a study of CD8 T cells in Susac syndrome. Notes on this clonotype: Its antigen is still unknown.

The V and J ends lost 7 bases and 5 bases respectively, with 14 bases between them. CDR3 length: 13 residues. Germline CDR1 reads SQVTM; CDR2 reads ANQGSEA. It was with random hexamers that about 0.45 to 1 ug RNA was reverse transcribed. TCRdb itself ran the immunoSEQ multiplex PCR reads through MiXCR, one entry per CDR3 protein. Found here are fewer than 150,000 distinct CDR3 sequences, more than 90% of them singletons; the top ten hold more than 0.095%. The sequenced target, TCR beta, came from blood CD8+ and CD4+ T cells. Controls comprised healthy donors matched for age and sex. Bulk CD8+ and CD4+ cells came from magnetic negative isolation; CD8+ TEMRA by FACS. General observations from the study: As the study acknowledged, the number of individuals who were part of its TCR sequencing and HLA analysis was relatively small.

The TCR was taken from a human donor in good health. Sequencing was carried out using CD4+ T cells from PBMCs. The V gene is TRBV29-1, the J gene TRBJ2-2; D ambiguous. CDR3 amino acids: CSGATYRTGELFF. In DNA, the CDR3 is TGCAGCGGGGCGACCTATAGGACCGGGGAGCTGTTTTTT.